The 12 T cell receptor beta chains below all came from one sample that was sequenced in a study of regulatory T cells in long-lasting Graves disease. Libraries of TCR beta came from iRepertoire HTBI primers plus Arm-PCR of CDR3 regions. Via MiXCR, TCRdb re-called the multiplex PCR reads, giving one row per CDR3 protein. The table lists some 220,000 distinct CDR3 sequences, approximately 18% of them singletons, with 12% in the top ten. This sample's time point: newly diagnosed GD, antithyroid drugs for less than 3 months. From RNA extracted from PBMCs, the TCR library was made. Separately, the same data were catalogued under a study of T cells in Graves' hyperthyroidism and ophthalmopathy.

The specimen was peripheral blood mononuclear cells (PBMCs), collected at new diagnosis, from a patient treated with antithyroid drugs. The receptor set was obtained from a woman in her 30s with Graves disease.

This clonotype appeared a few times. The V and J genes are TRBV9 and TRBJ2-2; D might be TRBD1 or TRBD2, each matching 5 bases. CDR3 length equals 15 residues. V was cut by 0 bases and J by 4 bases, with 10 bases left in between. Germline assignment: CDR1 SGDLS and CDR2 YYNGEE. The DNA for the CDR3 is TGTGCCAGCAGCGTAGCGGGGCCGACCACCGGGGAGCTGTTTTTT. Encoded protein: CASSVAGPTTGELFF.

Regarding this clonotype: A far more abundant clone sits one base away, making this likely a read error. The chain carries TRBV6-4 and TRBJ2-6; no clear D. Germline-derived CDR1 and CDR2 are MRHNA and SNTAGT. V gave up 2 bases and J gave up 0 bases, with 2 bases separating them. There are 14 residues in the CDR3. This CDR3 is CASSDNSGANVLTF. CDR3 sequence (DNA): TGTGCCAGCAGTGACAACTCTGGGGCCAACGTCCTGACTTTC.

This clonotype was detected many times. The J gene is TRBJ2-2, the V gene TRBV7-8; 7 positions agree with TRBD1. This CDR3 is built from 14 residues. After removal of 5 bases from V and 5 bases from J, the junction contained 5 bases not matched to a gene. Germline CDR1 SGHVS, CDR2 FQNEAQ. CDR3 protein: CASSISRGTGELFF. CDR3 nucleotide sequence: TGTGCCAGCAGCATTAGCAGGGGGACCGGGGAGCTGTTTTTT.

This clonotype was observed many times. V usage is TRBV28 and J usage is TRBJ1-1; 7 bases fit TRBD1. Trimming took 4 bases from V and 1 from J; bases not matched to a gene: 6. The CDR3 extends over 15 amino acids. Germline assignment: CDR1 MDHEN and CDR2 SYDVKM. The DNA for the CDR3 is TGTGCCAGCAGTTCCCTGACAGGGACGAACACTGAAGCTTTCTTT. This translates into CASSSLTGTNTEAFF.

At least ten counts were recorded for this clonotype. The rearrangement uses TRBV2 and TRBJ1-5; D unclear. V was shortened by 7 bases and J by 4 bases, with 17 bases between the two germline ends. CDR1 and CDR2 from the germline V gene are SNHLY and FYNNEI. There are 15 residues in the CDR3. CDR3 in amino acids: CASTQGWQRNQPQHF. CDR3 bases: TGTGCCAGCACACAAGGTTGGCAGCGAAATCAGCCCCAGCATTTT. The variable domain in full, with the rest retrieved from reference TRBV2 and TRBJ1-5, is EPEVTQTPSHQVTQMGQEVILRCVPISNHLYFYWYRQILGQKVEFLVSFYNNEISEKSEIFDDQFSVERPDGSNFTLKIRSTKLEDSAMYFCASTQGWQRNQPQHFGDGTRLSIL.

Ten or more counts support this clonotype. The chain carries TRBV29-1 and TRBJ2-7; D assignment may be TRBD1 or TRBD2 (5 bases each). Germline CDR1 and CDR2: SQVTM and ANQGSEA. Between the trimmed V and J ends, which lost 6 bases and 0 bases, there was a span of 12 bases. This CDR3 is 13 amino acids long. The CDR3 DNA sequence: TGCAGCGTGGGACCGCCATACTCCTACGAGCAGTACTTC. Translated, it gives CSVGPPYSYEQYF.

Many counts were recorded for this clonotype. The V call is TRBV19, the J call TRBJ1-1; D ambiguous. The CDR3 has 15 amino acids. The germline V and J ends were trimmed by 3 bases and 4 bases, with 15 bases remaining between them. Germline CDR1 reads LNHDA; CDR2 reads SQIVND (reference sequence). CDR3 sequence: CASSILPPGFTEAFF. DNA of the CDR3: TGTGCCAGTAGTATCCTCCCCCCAGGTTTCACTGAAGCTTTCTTT.

Many counts were recorded for this clonotype. This chain joins TRBV6-2 or TRBV6-3 and TRBJ1-1; maybe TRBD1 (6 bases). Germline values: CDR1 MNHEY, CDR2 SVGEGT. The CDR3 is 13 amino acids. The germline V and J ends were trimmed by 5 bases and 2 bases, with 9 bases remaining between them. CDR3 sequence (DNA): TGTGCCAGCAGTGAAGGGGGAAACACTGAAGCTTTCTTT. Translated, it gives CASSEGGNTEAFF.

There are many counts of this clonotype. This chain uses TRBV10-2 with TRBJ2-5; no definite D call. This CDR3 is 13 amino acids long. With 2 bases removed from V and 3 bases from J, the gap between germline ends came to 7 bases. Germline loops: CDR1 WSHSY, CDR2 SAAADI. CDR3 DNA: TGCGCCAGCAGTGAGCGGGTAGAAGAGACCCAGTACTTC. Protein sequence: CASSERVEETQYF.

This clonotype appeared many times. This rearrangement joins TRBV20-1 to TRBJ2-3; D ambiguous. Deletions cut 6 bases from V and 2 bases from J, with 15 bases between. The germline gives CDR1 DFQATT, CDR2 SNEGSKA (reference sequence). CDR3 length: 14 amino acids. The CDR3: CSAGSGEHTDTQYF. In nucleotides, the CDR3 is TGCAGTGCGGGGTCGGGCGAACACACAGATACGCAGTATTTT.

This clonotype showed up many times. The chain links TRBV28 to TRBJ2-3, with 11 bases aligning to TRBD2. Germline-derived CDR1 and CDR2 are MDHEN and SYDVKM. This CDR3 has 20 residues. Trimming at V came to 6 bases and at J to 4 bases, leaving 21 bases not matched to a gene. CDR3 sequence reads: CASSSDLSGLADRGADTQYF. The CDR3 DNA reads as TGTGCCAGCAGCTCCGACCTTTCGGGACTAGCGGACAGAGGCGCAGATACGCAGTATTTT.

This chain links TRBV5-1 with TRBJ2-1; D not resolved. Germline V lookup: CDR1 SGHRS, CDR2 YFSETQ. The V gene lost 0 bases and the J gene lost 0 bases, with 13 bases spanning the gap. The length of the CDR3 is 17 residues. The CDR3, as DNA: TGCGCCAGCAGCTTGGTGCCCACCCAGAGCTCCTACAATGAGCAGTTCTTC. This gives the protein CASSLVPTQSSYNEQFF.